Following are 4 T cell receptor beta chains from one sample sequenced in a study of siplizumab effects on memory and regulatory T cells. No antigen has been assigned to these receptors. Repertoires were generated with immunoSEQ multiplex PCR, while TCRdb's copy carries only in-frame clones and drops some. The sample carries about 12,000 clones, around 43% recorded once. For around 6 days at 37°C, the mixed lymphocyte reaction cells were kept in coculture. Sequenced: CFSE-low (dividing) CD8+ T cells sorted from an allogeneic mixed lymphocyte reaction. The origin of the receptors is a human donor in good health; the cells came from an allogeneic mixed lymphocyte reaction. Some clones in this sample may be carry-over from other donors' samples.

This clone was counted a single time. The chain combines TRBV5-8 with TRBJ1-1; TRBD1 matches 7 bases. The CDR3 extends over 14 amino acids. J gave up 4 bases and V 4 bases, and 7 bases lay outside the gene matches. The germline V gene has CDR1 SGHTS and CDR2 YDEGEE. DNA for the CDR3: TGTGCCAGCAGCCACAGGGGATCAGGCACTGAAGCTTTCTTT. It encodes CASSHRGSGTEAFF. The complete variable domain, with remaining parts taken from reference TRBV5-8 and TRBJ1-1, reads EAGVTQSPTHLIKTRGQQATLRCSPISGHTSVYWYQQALGLGLQFLLWYDEGEERNRGNFPPRFSGRQFPNYSSELNVNALELEDSALYLCASSHRGSGTEAFFGQGTRLTVV.

The rearrangement links TRBV11-2 to TRBJ2-5; 8 nucleotides align to TRBD1. The DNA end favors TRBJ2-7, so the J call may be wrong. This CDR3 spans 17 amino acids. Germline V gene lookup returns CDR1 SGHAT and CDR2 FQNNGV. The chain's CDR3 is CASSPIPLWTGKYEQYF. The CDR3 coding sequence is TGTGCCAGCAGCCCCATCCCCCTCTGGACAGGGAAGTACGAGCAGTACTTC.

By sample share, this clone is medium-sized. The chain has TRBV4-1 and TRBJ2-6, with D perhaps TRBD1 (6 bases). Germline assignment: CDR1 MGHRA and CDR2 YSYEKL. This CDR3 has 17 residues. Trimming shortened V by 1 base and J by 3 bases, and 13 bases separated the two germline ends. The CDR3 loop reads CASSQGAGVVGANVLTF. CDR3 coding DNA: TGCGCCAGCAGCCAAGGGGCAGGGGTGGTTGGGGCCAACGTCCTGACTTTC.

V gene TRBV6-6 combines with J gene TRBJ1-6; D possibly corresponds to TRBD1 (6 bases). This CDR3 is built from 14 residues. V was shortened by 6 bases and J by 8 bases, with 14 bases between the two germline ends. The germline gives CDR1 MNHNY, CDR2 SVGAGI (reference sequence). The CDR3 region has the DNA TGTGCCAGCAGCTCAGGGGTTTTAGATTCACCCCTCCACTTT. Amino acids: CASSSGVLDSPLHF.